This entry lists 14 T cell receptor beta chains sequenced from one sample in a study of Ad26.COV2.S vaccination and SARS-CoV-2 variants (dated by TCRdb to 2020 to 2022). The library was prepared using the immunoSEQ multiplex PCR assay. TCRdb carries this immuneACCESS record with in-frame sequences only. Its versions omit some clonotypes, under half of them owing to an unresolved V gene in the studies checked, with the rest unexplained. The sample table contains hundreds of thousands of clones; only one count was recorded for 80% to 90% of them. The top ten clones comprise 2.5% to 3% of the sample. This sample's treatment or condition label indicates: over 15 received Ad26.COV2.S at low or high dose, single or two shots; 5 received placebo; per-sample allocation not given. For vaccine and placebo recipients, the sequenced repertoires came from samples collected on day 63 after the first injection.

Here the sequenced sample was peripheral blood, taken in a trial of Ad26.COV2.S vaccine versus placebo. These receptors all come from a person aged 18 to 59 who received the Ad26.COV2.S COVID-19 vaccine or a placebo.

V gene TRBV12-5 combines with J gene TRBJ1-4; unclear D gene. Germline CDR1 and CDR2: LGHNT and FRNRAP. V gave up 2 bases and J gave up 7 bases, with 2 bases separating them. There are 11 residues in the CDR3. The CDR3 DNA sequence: TGTGCTAGTGGTTTGCGTGAAAAACTGTTTTTT. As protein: CASGLREKLFF.

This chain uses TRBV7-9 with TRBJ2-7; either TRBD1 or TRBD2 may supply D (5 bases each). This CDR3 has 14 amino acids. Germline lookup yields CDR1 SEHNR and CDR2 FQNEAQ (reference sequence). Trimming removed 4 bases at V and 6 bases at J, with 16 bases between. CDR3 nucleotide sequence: TGTGCCAGCAGCTCCATCGGGCCGGGGCGCGAGCAGTACTTC. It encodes CASSSIGPGREQYF.

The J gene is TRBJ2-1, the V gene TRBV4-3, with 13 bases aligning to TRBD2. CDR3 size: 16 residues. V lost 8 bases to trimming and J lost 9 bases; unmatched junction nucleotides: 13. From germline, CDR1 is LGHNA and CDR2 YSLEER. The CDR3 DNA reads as TGCGCCAGCGGCAAAATGACTAGCGGGGGGCGCGGTGAGCAGTTCTTC. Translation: CASGKMTSGGRGEQFF.

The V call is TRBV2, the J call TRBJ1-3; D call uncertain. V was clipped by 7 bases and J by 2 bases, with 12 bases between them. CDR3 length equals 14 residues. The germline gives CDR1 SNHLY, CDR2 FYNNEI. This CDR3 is CASKRDTAGNTIYF. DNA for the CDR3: TGTGCCAGCAAGCGGGATACGGCTGGAAACACCATATATTTT. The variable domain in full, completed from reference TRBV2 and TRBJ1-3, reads EPEVTQTPSHQVTQMGQEVILRCVPISNHLYFYWYRQILGQKVEFLVSFYNNEISEKSEIFDDQFSVERPDGSNFTLKIRSTKLEDSAMYFCASKRDTAGNTIYFGEGSWLTVV.

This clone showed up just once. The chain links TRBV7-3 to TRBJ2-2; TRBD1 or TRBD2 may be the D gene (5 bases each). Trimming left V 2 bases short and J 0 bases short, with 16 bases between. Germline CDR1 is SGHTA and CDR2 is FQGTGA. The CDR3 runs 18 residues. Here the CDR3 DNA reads TGTGCCAGCAGCTTATCCTTTTCGGGACGCCCGAACACCGGGGAGCTGTTTTTT. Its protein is CASSLSFSGRPNTGELFF.

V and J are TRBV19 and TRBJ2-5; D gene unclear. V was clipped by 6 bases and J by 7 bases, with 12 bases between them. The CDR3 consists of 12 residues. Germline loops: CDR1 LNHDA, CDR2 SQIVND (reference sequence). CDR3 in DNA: TGTGCCAGTAGCTCTATGACCGGGACCCAGTACTTC. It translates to CASSSMTGTQYF. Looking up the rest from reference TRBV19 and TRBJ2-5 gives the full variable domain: DGGITQSPKYLFRKEGQNVTLSCEQNLNHDAMYWYRQDPGQGLRLIYYSQIVNDFQKGDIAEGYSVSREKKESFPLTVTSAQKNPTAFYLCASSSMTGTQYFGPGTRLLVL.

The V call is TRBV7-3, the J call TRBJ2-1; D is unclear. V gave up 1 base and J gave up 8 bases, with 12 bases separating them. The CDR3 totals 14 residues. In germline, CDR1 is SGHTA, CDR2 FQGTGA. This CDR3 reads CASSLRASVDEQFF. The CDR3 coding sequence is TGTGCCAGCAGCTTAAGGGCCTCGGTGGATGAGCAGTTCTTC.

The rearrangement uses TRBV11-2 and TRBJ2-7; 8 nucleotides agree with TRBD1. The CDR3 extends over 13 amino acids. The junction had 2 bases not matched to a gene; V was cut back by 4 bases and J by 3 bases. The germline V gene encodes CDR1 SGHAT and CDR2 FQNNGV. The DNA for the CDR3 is TGTGCCAGCAGCTACGGGACAGGCTACGAGCAGTACGTC. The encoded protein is CASSYGTGYEQYV.

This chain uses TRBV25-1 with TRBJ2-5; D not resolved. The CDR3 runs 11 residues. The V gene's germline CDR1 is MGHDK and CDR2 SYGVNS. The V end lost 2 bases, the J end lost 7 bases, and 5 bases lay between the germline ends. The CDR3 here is CASSEQWTQYF. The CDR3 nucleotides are TGTGCCAGCAGTGAACAGTGGACCCAGTACTTC. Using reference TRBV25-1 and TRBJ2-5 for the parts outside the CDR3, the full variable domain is EADIYQTPRYLVIGTGKKITLECSQTMGHDKMYWYQQDPGMELHLIHYSYGVNSTEKGDLSSESTVSRIRTEHFPLTLESARPSHTSQYLCASSEQWTQYFGPGTRLLVL.

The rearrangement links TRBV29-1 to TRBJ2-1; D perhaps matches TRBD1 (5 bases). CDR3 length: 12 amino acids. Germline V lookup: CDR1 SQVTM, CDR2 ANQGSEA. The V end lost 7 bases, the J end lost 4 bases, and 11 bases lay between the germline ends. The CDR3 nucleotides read TGCAGCGGAGACGACAGATACAATGAGCAGTTCTTC. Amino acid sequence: CSGDDRYNEQFF.

The DNA of the CDR3 is TGCGCCAGCAGCTTGTCGGACCCTTACTACAATGAGCAGTTCTTC. Amino acids: CASSLSDPYYNEQFF. The chain has TRBV5-1 and TRBJ2-1, with no clear D. Germline V CDR1 and CDR2: SGHRS, YFSETQ. The CDR3 is 15 residues long. V was clipped by 1 base and J by 3 bases, with 11 bases between them. Drawing the rest from reference TRBV5-1 and TRBJ2-1, the complete variable domain is KAGVTQTPRYLIKTRGQQVTLSCSPISGHRSVSWYQQTPGQGLQFLFEYFSETQRNKGNFPGRFSGRQFSNSRSEMNVSTLELGDSALYLCASSLSDPYYNEQFFGPGTRLTVL.

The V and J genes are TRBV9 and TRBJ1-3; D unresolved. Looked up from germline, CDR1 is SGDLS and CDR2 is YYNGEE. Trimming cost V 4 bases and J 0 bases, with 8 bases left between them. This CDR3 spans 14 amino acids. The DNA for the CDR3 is TGTGCCAGCAGCACGAGGACCTCTGGAAACACCATATATTTT. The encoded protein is CASSTRTSGNTIYF. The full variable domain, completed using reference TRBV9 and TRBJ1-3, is DSGVTQTPKHLITATGQRVTLRCSPRSGDLSVYWYQQSLDQGLQFLIQYYNGEERAKGNILERFSAQQFPDLHSELNLSSLELGDSALYFCASSTRTSGNTIYFGEGSWLTVV.

CDR3 residues: CASSSGRGGYGYTF. The CDR3 DNA reads as TGTGCCAGCAGCTCTGGCCGGGGGGGGTATGGCTACACCTTC. The chain is built from TRBV5-4 and TRBJ1-2; possibly TRBD1 for D (5 bases). Germline CDR1 and CDR2: SGHNT and YYREEE (reference sequence). This CDR3 has 14 residues. V shed 3 bases and J shed 5 bases, with 14 bases lying between them.

CDR3 sequence reads: CASSNRHSGYGYTF. DNA of the CDR3: TGTGCCAGCAGCAACCGACACAGCGGCTATGGCTACACCTTC. V and J are TRBV7-8 and TRBJ1-2; D call uncertain. Trimming shortened V by 5 bases and J by 4 bases, and 14 bases separated the two germline ends. Germline V CDR1 and CDR2: SGHVS, FQNEAQ. The CDR3 is made up of 14 amino acids.